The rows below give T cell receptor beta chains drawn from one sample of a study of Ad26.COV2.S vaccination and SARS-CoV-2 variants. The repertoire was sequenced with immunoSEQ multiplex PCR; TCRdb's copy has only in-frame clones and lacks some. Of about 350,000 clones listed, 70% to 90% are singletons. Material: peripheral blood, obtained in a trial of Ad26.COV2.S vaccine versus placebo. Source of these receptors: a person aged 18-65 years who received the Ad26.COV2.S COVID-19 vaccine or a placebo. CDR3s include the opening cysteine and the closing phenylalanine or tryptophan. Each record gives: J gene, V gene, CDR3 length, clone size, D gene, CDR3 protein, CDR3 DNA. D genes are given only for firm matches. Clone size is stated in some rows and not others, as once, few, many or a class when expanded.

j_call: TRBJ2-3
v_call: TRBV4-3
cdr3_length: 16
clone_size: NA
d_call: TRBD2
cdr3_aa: CASSTGTSGVTRTQYF
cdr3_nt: TGCGCCAGCAGCACAGGAACTAGCGGGGTAACCCGTACGCAGTATTTT

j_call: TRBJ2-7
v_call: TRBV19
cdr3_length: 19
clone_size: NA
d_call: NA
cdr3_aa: CASSIDLVLDQRSSYEQYF
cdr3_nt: TGTGCCAGTAGTATAGATTTGGTCCTTGACCAGAGGAGCTCCTACGAGCAGTACTTC

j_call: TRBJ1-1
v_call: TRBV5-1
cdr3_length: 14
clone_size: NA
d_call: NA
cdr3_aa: CASSLAGGNTEAFF
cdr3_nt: TGCGCCAGCAGCTTGGCCGGGGGGAACACTGAAGCTTTCTTT

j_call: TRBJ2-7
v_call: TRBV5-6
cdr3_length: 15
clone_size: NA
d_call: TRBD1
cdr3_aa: CASSLGDRGSYEQYF
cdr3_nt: TGTGCCAGCAGCTTGGGGGACAGGGGATCCTACGAGCAGTACTTC

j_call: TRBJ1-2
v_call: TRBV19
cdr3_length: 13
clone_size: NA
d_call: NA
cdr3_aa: CASRRGTFYGYTF
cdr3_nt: TGTGCCAGTCGCAGGGGAACATTCTATGGCTACACCTTC

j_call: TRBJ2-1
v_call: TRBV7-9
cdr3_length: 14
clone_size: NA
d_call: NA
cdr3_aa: CASSPRRVGNEQFF
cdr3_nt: TGTGCCAGCAGCCCGCGGAGGGTTGGCAATGAGCAGTTCTTC

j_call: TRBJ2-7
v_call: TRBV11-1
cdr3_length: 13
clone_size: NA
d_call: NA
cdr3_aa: CASSPRLSYEQYF
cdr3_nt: TGTGCCAGCAGTCCCAGACTATCCTACGAGCAGTACTTC

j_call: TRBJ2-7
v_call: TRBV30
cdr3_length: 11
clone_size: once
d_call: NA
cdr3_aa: CAWSYGYEQYF
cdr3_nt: TGTGCCTGGAGTTACGGGTACGAGCAGTACTTC

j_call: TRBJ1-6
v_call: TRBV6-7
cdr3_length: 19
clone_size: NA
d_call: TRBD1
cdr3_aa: CASSYSKRGPHSYNSPLHF
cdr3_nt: TGTGCCAGCAGTTACTCGAAAAGGGGGCCCCACTCCTATAATTCACCCCTCCACTTT

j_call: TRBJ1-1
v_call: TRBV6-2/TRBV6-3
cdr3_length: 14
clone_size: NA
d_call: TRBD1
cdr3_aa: CASSRTGRNTEAFF
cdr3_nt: TGTGCCAGCAGCCGGACAGGCCGGAACACTGAAGCTTTCTTT

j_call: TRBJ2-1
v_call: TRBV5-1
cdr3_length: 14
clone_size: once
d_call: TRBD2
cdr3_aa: CASSSGLADNEQFF
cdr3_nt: TGCGCCAGCAGCTCGGGGCTAGCGGACAATGAGCAGTTCTTC

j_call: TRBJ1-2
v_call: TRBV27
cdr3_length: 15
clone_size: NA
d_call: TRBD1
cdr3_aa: CASRARTGGLYGYTF
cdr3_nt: TGTGCCAGCAGAGCCCGGACAGGTGGCTTATATGGCTACACCTTC

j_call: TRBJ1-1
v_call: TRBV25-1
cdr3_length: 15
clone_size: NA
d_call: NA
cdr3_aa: CASSDGDPWNTEAFF
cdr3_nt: TGTGCCAGCAGTGACGGGGACCCTTGGAACACTGAAGCTTTCTTT

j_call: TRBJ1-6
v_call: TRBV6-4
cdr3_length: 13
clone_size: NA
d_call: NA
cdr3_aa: CASSDSGESPLHF
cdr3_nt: TGTGCCAGCAGTGACTCGGGGGAATCACCCCTCCACTTT

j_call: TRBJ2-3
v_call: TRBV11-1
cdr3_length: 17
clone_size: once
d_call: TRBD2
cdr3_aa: CASSLAGLAGVLDTQYF
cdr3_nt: TGTGCCAGCAGCTTAGCGGGACTAGCGGGAGTTTTAGATACGCAGTATTTT

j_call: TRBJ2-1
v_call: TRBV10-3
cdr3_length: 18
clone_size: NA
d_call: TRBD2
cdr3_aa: CAISAGASGLGTYNEQFF
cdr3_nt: TGTGCCATCAGTGCCGGGGCTAGCGGCCTCGGGACCTACAATGAGCAGTTCTTC

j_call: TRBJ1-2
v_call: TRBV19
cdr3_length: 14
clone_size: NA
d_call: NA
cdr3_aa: CASSRTAPNYGYTF
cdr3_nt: TGTGCCAGTAGTAGGACAGCCCCTAACTATGGCTACACCTTC

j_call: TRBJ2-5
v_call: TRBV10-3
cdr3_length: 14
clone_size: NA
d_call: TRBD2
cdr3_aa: CAISGGGTQETQYF
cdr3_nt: TGTGCCATCAGTGGCGGGGGAACTCAAGAGACCCAGTACTTC

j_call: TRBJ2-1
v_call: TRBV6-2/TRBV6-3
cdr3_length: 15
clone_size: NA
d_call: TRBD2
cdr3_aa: CASSDTSGTSDEQFF
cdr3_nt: TGTGCCAGCAGTGACACTAGCGGGACTTCCGATGAGCAGTTCTTC

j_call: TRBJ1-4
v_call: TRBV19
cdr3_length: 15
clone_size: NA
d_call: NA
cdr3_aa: CASSIRRGTNEKLFF
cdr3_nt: TGTGCCAGTAGTATACGGAGGGGGACTAATGAAAAACTGTTTTTT

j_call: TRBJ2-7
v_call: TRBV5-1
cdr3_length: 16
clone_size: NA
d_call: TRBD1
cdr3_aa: CASTSGPDRVVYEQYF
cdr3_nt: TGCGCCAGCACCTCTGGTCCCGACAGGGTAGTCTACGAGCAGTACTTC